The rows below give T cell receptor beta chains drawn from one sample of a study of OX40 agonist ivuxolimab in advanced cancers. Sequencing was performed with immunoSEQ multiplex PCR; in TCRdb, only in-frame clones are kept and a portion is missing. The sample has more than 80,000 clones, 80% to 90% seen once. The specimen comprised CD4+ or CD8+ T cells sorted from blood, sampled in a trial of the OX40 agonist ivuxolimab. All receptors come from an adult with an advanced solid tumor such as melanoma, head and neck, liver or kidney cancer. CDR3s include the opening cysteine and the closing phenylalanine or tryptophan. The order of the fields is V gene, clone size, J gene, D gene, CDR3 DNA, CDR3 protein. The D gene is left open where the match is weak. For some rows the clone size is stated as once, few or many, or as a class when expanded; others skip it.

>TRBV18|NA|TRBJ2-6|NA
TGTGCCAGCTCACCAAGGGCACTGGCTGGGGCCAACGTCCTGACTTTC
CASSPRALAGANVLTF
>TRBV11-2|NA|TRBJ1-1|NA
TGTGCCAGCAGTGGACAGAGGAACACTGAAGCTTTCTTT
CASSGQRNTEAFF
>TRBV5-1|NA|TRBJ1-3|TRBD1
TGCGCCAGCAGCTTGGTCGGGACAGCTAACTCTGGAAACACCATATATTTT
CASSLVGTANSGNTIYF
>TRBV5-6|NA|TRBJ1-2|TRBD1
TGTGCCAGCACCCACCCGGACAGGGGCGGCCTGGACACCTTC
CASTHPDRGGLDTF
>TRBV12-1|NA|TRBJ2-6|NA
TGTGCCAGCAGCTTTGTGCGGCGGTACCAGCCTGGGGCCAACGTCCTGACTTTC
CASSFVRRYQPGANVLTF
>TRBV5-1|NA|TRBJ2-6|NA
TGCGCCAGCGACCCCGGTTTCTCTGGGGCCAACGTCCTGACTTTC
CASDPGFSGANVLTF
>TRBV5-1|NA|TRBJ1-4|NA
TGCGCCAGCAGCTTGGGTGGACAGCTTAATGAAAAACTGTTTTTT
CASSLGGQLNEKLFF
>TRBV21-1|once|TRBJ2-7|NA
TGTGCCAGCAGCAATCGGACAGGGGAAGGCTACGAGCAGTACTTC
CASSNRTGEGYEQYF
>TRBV28|NA|TRBJ1-6|NA
TGTGCCAGCAGTTTAGGGCAGGGAGGCTCACCCCTCCACTTT
CASSLGQGGSPLHF
>TRBV6-1|once|TRBJ2-7|NA
TGTGCCAGCAGTTCGCAGGTCCCCTACGAGCAGTACTTC
CASSSQVPYEQYF
>TRBV5-1|NA|TRBJ2-3|TRBD2
TGCGCCAGCAGCAGGACTAGCGGAGAATACACAGATACGCAGTATTTT
CASSRTSGEYTDTQYF
>TRBV6-1|NA|TRBJ2-5|NA
TGTGCCAGCAGTGTACGGCCTCAGGAGACCCAGTACTTC
CASSVRPQETQYF
>TRBV7-9|NA|TRBJ2-1|NA
TGTGCCAGCAGCCCGGTGAGGACTGGGGGCAATGAGCAGTTCTTC
CASSPVRTGGNEQFF
>TRBV30|NA|TRBJ1-1|NA
TGTGCCTGGAGTGTAGGAGGGGGCACTGAAGCTTTCTTT
CAWSVGGGTEAFF
>TRBV11-3|medium-sized|TRBJ2-7|TRBD2
TGTGCCAGCAGCCTAACTGATAGCGGGGGCTACGAGCAGTACTTC
CASSLTDSGGYEQYF
>TRBV12-5|NA|TRBJ1-2|TRBD1
TGTGCTAGTGGTTTGTTCCGGACAGGGACTATCTATGGCTACACCTTC
CASGLFRTGTIYGYTF
>TRBV30|NA|TRBJ2-3|NA
TGTGCCTGGAGTGTAGGTGCTCCGGGGGATACGCAGTATTTT
CAWSVGAPGDTQYF
>TRBV4-1|once|TRBJ2-7|NA
TGCGCCAGCACGTTGGGGGCTCCCGCAGGGGCCTACGAGCAGTACTTC
CASTLGAPAGAYEQYF
>TRBV5-4|NA|TRBJ2-7|NA
TGTGCCAGCAGCTTCCCGGGAAGGGACGAGCAGTACTTC
CASSFPGRDEQYF
>TRBV4-1|NA|TRBJ2-7|TRBD1
TGCGCCAGCAGCCAGTTGGACAGGGGGGAGTACGAGCAGTACTTC
CASSQLDRGEYEQYF
>TRBV11-3|NA|TRBJ2-5|TRBD1
TGTGCCAGCAGTTCATCGACAGGGGAAATGGCCCAGTACTTC
CASSSSTGEMAQYF
>TRBV28|NA|TRBJ2-7|NA
TGTGCCAGCAGTTTTTCCGGACGGAGCTCCTACGAGCAGTACTTC
CASSFSGRSSYEQYF
>TRBV5-8|NA|TRBJ1-2|NA
TGTGCCAGCAGCTTGGGAACACAACCTAGCTATGGCTACACCTTC
CASSLGTQPSYGYTF
>TRBV28|NA|TRBJ1-1|NA
TGTGCCAGCTGGGACCCGGGAATGAACACTGAAGCTTTCTTT
CASWDPGMNTEAFF
>TRBV11-3|NA|TRBJ2-3|NA
TGTGCCAGCGCCCTTACAGATACGCAGTATTTT
CASALTDTQYF
>TRBV7-2|many|TRBJ2-7|NA
TGTGCCAGCAGCTTCGGCGACTGGAACTACGAGCAGTACTTC
CASSFGDWNYEQYF
>TRBV4-2|NA|TRBJ1-2|TRBD1
TGTGCCAGCAGCCAAGATTCGGGACAGGGTGGAAATGGCTACACCTTC
CASSQDSGQGGNGYTF
>TRBV11-3|NA|TRBJ2-1|TRBD2
TGTGCCAGCAGCCCTTTTGTGACTAGCAAAAGGACTGCAGAGCAGTTCTTC
CASSPFVTSKRTAEQFF
>TRBV7-2|NA|TRBJ2-1|NA
TGTGCCAGCAGCGACCTCAGCTCCTACAATGAGCAGTTCTTC
CASSDLSSYNEQFF
>TRBV6-1|NA|TRBJ2-7|NA
TGTGCCAGCATCCCTTCGGTTGGCGTCGAGCAGTACTTC
CASIPSVGVEQYF
>TRBV5-4|NA|TRBJ2-5|NA
TGTGCCAGCAGCATGGACCGGGACTCGAAAAAGACCCAGTACTTC
CASSMDRDSKKTQYF
>TRBV5-1|NA|TRBJ2-2|TRBD1
TGCGCCAGCAGCTCCGGGACAGGGTCGTGGGGTAACACCGGGGAGCTGTTTTTT
CASSSGTGSWGNTGELFF
>TRBV6-5|NA|TRBJ1-2|NA
TGTGCCAGCAGTTTATTAGCGGGTGCTGGCTACACCTTC
CASSLLAGAGYTF
>TRBV28|NA|TRBJ1-1|NA
TGTGCCAGCAGTCTGGCGGGAGAGGGGCCCACTGAAGCTTTCTTT
CASSLAGEGPTEAFF
>TRBV6-6|NA|TRBJ2-1|NA
TGTGCCAGCAAAGGGGGAGTAGAGGGGAATGAGCAGTTCTTC
CASKGGVEGNEQFF
>TRBV6-5|NA|TRBJ1-5|NA
TGTGCCAGCAGACGAACAGGATTAGGCAATCAGCCCCAGCATTTT
CASRRTGLGNQPQHF
>TRBV2|NA|TRBJ2-7|TRBD1
TGTGCCAGCAGTGGTCAGGGGGCGCAATCATCATCCCAGTACTTC
CASSGQGAQSSSQYF
>TRBV7-9|NA|TRBJ2-3|NA
TGTGCCAGCGGAGGTGGACATACTACAGATACGCAGTATTTT
CASGGGHTTDTQYF
>TRBV7-9|NA|TRBJ2-5|NA
TGTGCCAGCAGCCCGGGGGACAATGGTCGGCAAGAGACCCAGTACTTC
CASSPGDNGRQETQYF
>TRBV30|once|TRBJ2-7|NA
TGTGCCTGGAGTGTACGGCAGGGGCGTTACGAGCAGTACTTC
CAWSVRQGRYEQYF
>TRBV7-8|once|TRBJ2-7|NA
TGTGCCAGCAGCTTAGGCTCAGGCCACTACGAGCAGTACTTC
CASSLGSGHYEQYF
>TRBV5-6|NA|TRBJ2-7|TRBD1
TGTGCCAGCAGCCTTGGGACAGGGGTCCACGAGCAGTACTTC
CASSLGTGVHEQYF
>TRBV2|NA|TRBJ2-1|TRBD2
TGTGCCAGCAGTGGTATTGGCGGGAGGGACAATGAGCAGTTCTTC
CASSGIGGRDNEQFF
>TRBV6-5|NA|TRBJ1-3|TRBD1
TGTGCCAGCAGTTACGCCCAGGGGGCCGGAGGAAACACCATATATTTT
CASSYAQGAGGNTIYF
>TRBV5-3|NA|TRBJ2-1|NA
TGTGCCAGAAACTCCAACTGGACGGGGTTCTACAATGAGCAGTTCTTC
CARNSNWTGFYNEQFF
>TRBV7-2|once|TRBJ2-7|NA
TGTGCCAGCAGCTCAGACTTAGCGGCGTCCTACGAGCAGTACTTC
CASSSDLAASYEQYF
>TRBV18|NA|TRBJ2-2|NA
TGTGCCAGCTCGGATGGGAACACCGGGGAGCTGTTTTTT
CASSDGNTGELFF
>TRBV6-4|NA|TRBJ2-7|NA
TGTGCCAGCAGCCCCCCCGGGCTGGACGAATACGAGCAGCACTTC
CASSPPGLDEYEQHF
>TRBV2|NA|TRBJ2-1|NA
TGTGCCAGCAGTAACGGGGGGCCCTACAATGAGCAGTTCTTC
CASSNGGPYNEQFF
>TRBV4-1|NA|TRBJ2-7|NA
TGCGCCAGCAGCCAGCCAGGAGTATACGAGCAGTACTTC
CASSQPGVYEQYF
>TRBV11-1|NA|TRBJ2-7|NA
TGTGCCAGCAGCTCACAGAGCTACGAGCAGTACTTC
CASSSQSYEQYF
>TRBV19|NA|TRBJ2-5|NA
TGTGCCAGTCGCAACCCCCTGGGGGAGACCCAGTACTTC
CASRNPLGETQYF
>TRBV29-1|NA|TRBJ1-2|NA
TGCAGCGTTAGGCCGGAGTATGGCTACACCTTC
CSVRPEYGYTF
>TRBV27|NA|TRBJ1-2|TRBD1
TGTGCCAGCAGTTGGACAGGCAACTATGGCTACACCTTC
CASSWTGNYGYTF
>TRBV28|NA|TRBJ1-2|NA
TGTGCCAGCACCCGGTCGTTCTTTGGCTACACCTTC
CASTRSFFGYTF
>TRBV6-5|NA|TRBJ1-4|NA
TGTGCCAGCAGCCGCATGCAGGGGTATAATGAAAAACTGTTTTTT
CASSRMQGYNEKLFF
>TRBV6-6|NA|TRBJ1-2|NA
TGTGCCAGCAGTTACTCGTCGGCTAACTATGGCTACACCTTC
CASSYSSANYGYTF